What follows are 14 T cell receptor beta chains derived from one specimen sequenced in a study of TIL therapy for anti-PD-1-resistant metastatic lung cancer. Described time point: pre-treatment sample, taken before nivolumab and TIL therapy. This was the immunoSEQ v3 assay. Generated by immunoSEQ multiplex PCR, the TCRdb table keeps only in-frame clones and is missing some. Of 50,000 to 65,000 clones in the sample, about 69% were seen once. The specimen was blood, collected at baseline. The receptor set was obtained from a person between 25 and 79 years old with non-small cell lung cancer.

V and J are TRBV18 and TRBJ2-3, with 7 bases aligning to TRBD2. The V gene end was trimmed by 0 bases and the J gene end by 6 bases; junction bases not matched to a gene: 0. The germline V gene has CDR1 KGHSH and CDR2 LQKENI. This CDR3 spans 13 amino acids. CDR3 sequence reads: CASSPPSGDTQYF. As DNA, the CDR3 is TGTGCCAGCTCACCACCTAGCGGGGATACGCAGTATTTT.

The gene calls are TRBV27 and TRBJ1-4; D call uncertain. The CDR3 consists of 15 residues. With 1 base removed from V and 4 bases from J, the gap between germline ends came to 10 bases. The germline V gene has CDR1 MNHEY and CDR2 SMNVEV (reference sequence). CDR3 sequence (DNA): TGTGCCAGCAGTTTATACAGCCGGGTTAATGAAAAACTGTTTTTT. Its protein is CASSLYSRVNEKLFF.

V is TRBV11-2 and J is TRBJ2-1; D is undetermined. Per germline, CDR1 SGHAT and CDR2 FQNNGV. The CDR3 totals 15 residues. V was shortened by 0 bases and J by 5 bases, with 11 bases between the two germline ends. The CDR3 loop is CASSLDRVGNNEQFF. In DNA, the CDR3 is TGTGCCAGCAGCTTAGATCGCGTAGGGAACAATGAGCAGTTCTTC.

The chain employs TRBV9 and TRBJ1-5; D ambiguous. CDR1 and CDR2 (germline): SGDLS, YYNGEE. The CDR3 runs 18 residues. V was trimmed by 5 bases and J by 3 bases, leaving 24 bases between them. CDR3 loop: CASRVKLGSPVFNQPQHF. CDR3 nucleotides: TGTGCCAGCAGGGTTAAATTGGGGAGCCCAGTCTTCAATCAGCCCCAGCATTTT.

In this sample, this clone turned up many times. The rearrangement links TRBV29-1 to TRBJ2-7; tentative D call: TRBD2 (6 bases). Trimming left V 3 bases short and J 7 bases short, with 13 bases between. The CDR3 length is 12 residues. Germline V gene data show CDR1 as SQVTM and CDR2 as ANQGSEA. The CDR3 sequence: CSVESGDREQYF. The CDR3 DNA sequence: TGCAGCGTTGAGTCGGGAGACCGGGAGCAGTACTTC.

The V call is TRBV25-1, the J call TRBJ2-5, with TRBD1 as a possible D gene (6 bases). The CDR3 consists of 15 residues. V lost 5 bases and J 0 bases, leaving 13 bases between the germline ends. The germline gives CDR1 MGHDK, CDR2 SYGVNS. This CDR3 reads CASSPLGTNQETQYF. CDR3 DNA sequence: TGTGCCAGCAGTCCCCTCGGGACAAACCAAGAGACCCAGTACTTC.

In its sample, this clone was seen once. The rearrangement joins TRBV7-8 to TRBJ1-5; D is perhaps TRBD1 (5 bases). Germline V gene data show CDR1 as SGHVS and CDR2 as FQNEAQ. V lost 3 bases and J lost 0, with 12 bases in between. The CDR3 has 16 amino acids. The chain's CDR3 is CASSFTGAFSNQPQHF. The CDR3 DNA sequence: TGTGCCAGCAGCTTCACCGGGGCCTTTAGCAATCAGCCCCAGCATTTT.

CDR3 sequence reads: CASSIPRDRGWLNTEAFF. DNA of the CDR3: TGTGCCAGTAGTATCCCCCGGGACAGGGGGTGGTTGAACACTGAAGCTTTCTTT. The V and J genes are TRBV19 and TRBJ1-1; TRBD1 agrees at 11 bases. V shed 3 bases, J shed 0 bases, and the junction held 9 bases outside the gene matches. The CDR3 covers 18 residues. CDR1 and CDR2 (germline): LNHDA, SQIVND (reference sequence).

This chain uses TRBV5-1 with TRBJ2-7; 11 bases match TRBD2. Germline CDR1 and CDR2: SGHRS and YFSETQ. V gave up 3 bases and J gave up 4 bases; unmatched junction bases: 6. This CDR3 has 15 amino acids. The CDR3 spells CASSWGTSGGYEQYF. CDR3 nucleotides: TGCGCCAGCAGCTGGGGGACTAGCGGAGGATACGAGCAGTACTTC.

The V gene is TRBV30, the J gene TRBJ2-7; 7 bases are a match to TRBD2. This CDR3 is built from 14 residues. Per the germline V gene, CDR1 is GTSNPN and CDR2 is SVGIG (reference sequence). The V and J ends lost 4 bases and 2 bases, in that order; junction bases with no gene match: 8. CDR3 DNA: TGTGCCTGGACCTCCGGACTAGATCCCTACGAGCAGTACTTC. Its translation: CAWTSGLDPYEQYF.

This clone was counted once. The chain links TRBV7-6 to TRBJ1-2, with 7 bases that match TRBD1. The CDR3 is 15 amino acids. Germline assignment: CDR1 SGHVS and CDR2 FNYEAQ. J lost 4 bases, V lost 5 bases, and 10 bases had no gene match. DNA for the CDR3: TGTGCCAGCAGCCTCGGTATCGGGACAGCCTATGGCTACACCTTC. This codes for CASSLGIGTAYGYTF.

This chain joins TRBV12-2 and TRBJ1-2. TRBV12-2 constitutes a pseudogene. This CDR3 region has 20 residues. Here the CDR3 reads CASRLARRNASVPLSYGYTF. The DNA of the CDR3 is TGTGCAAGTCGCTTAGCCCGTCGGAACGCCTCGGTTCCTCTATCCTATGGCTACACCTTC.

This clone appeared a single time. The rearrangement uses TRBV25-1 and TRBJ2-2; D ambiguous. The germline gives CDR1 MGHDK, CDR2 SYGVNS. V lost 2 bases and J 0 bases, leaving 7 bases between the germline ends. This CDR3 has 15 residues. The CDR3 spells CASSEVGTNTGELFF. The CDR3 nucleotides are TGTGCCAGCAGTGAAGTGGGGACGAACACCGGGGAGCTGTTTTTT.

The V call is TRBV2, the J call TRBJ2-2, with 8 bases that match TRBD1. The CDR3 spans 15 residues. V lost 4 bases, J lost 3 bases, and 4 bases stayed unmatched. Germline lookup yields CDR1 SNHLY and CDR2 FYNNEI. CDR3 sequence: CASSGQGRYTGELFF. The CDR3 nucleotides are TGTGCCAGCAGTGGACAGGGGCGTTACACCGGGGAGCTGTTTTTT.